This T cell receptor beta chain was sequenced during a study of T-cell reconstitution after alpha-beta-depleted transplantation in children. The authors prepared the TCRbeta library with unique molecular identifiers. TCRdb redid the calling of the PCR reads with MiXCR, one entry per CDR3 protein. The top ten hold about 5.4% of the sample, which has about 480,000 distinct CDR3 sequences, approximately 12% seen once. With 7 bases clipped from V and 4 bases from J, the junction kept 12 bases outside the gene matches. CDR1 is SGHTA, CDR2 FQGNSA, per germline. The CDR3 contains 15 residues. This rearrangement joins TRBV7-2 to TRBJ2-5; 7 positions agree with TRBD1. This TCR derives from a human donor who donated a stem cell graft to a child with combined immunodeficiency. Source: PBMCs from the stem cell graft donor, taken from the stem cell graft. CDR3 loop: CASTPQGVVLETQYF. DNA of the CDR3: TGTGCCAGCACCCCTCAGGGGGTGGTTTTAGAGACCCAGTACTTC.